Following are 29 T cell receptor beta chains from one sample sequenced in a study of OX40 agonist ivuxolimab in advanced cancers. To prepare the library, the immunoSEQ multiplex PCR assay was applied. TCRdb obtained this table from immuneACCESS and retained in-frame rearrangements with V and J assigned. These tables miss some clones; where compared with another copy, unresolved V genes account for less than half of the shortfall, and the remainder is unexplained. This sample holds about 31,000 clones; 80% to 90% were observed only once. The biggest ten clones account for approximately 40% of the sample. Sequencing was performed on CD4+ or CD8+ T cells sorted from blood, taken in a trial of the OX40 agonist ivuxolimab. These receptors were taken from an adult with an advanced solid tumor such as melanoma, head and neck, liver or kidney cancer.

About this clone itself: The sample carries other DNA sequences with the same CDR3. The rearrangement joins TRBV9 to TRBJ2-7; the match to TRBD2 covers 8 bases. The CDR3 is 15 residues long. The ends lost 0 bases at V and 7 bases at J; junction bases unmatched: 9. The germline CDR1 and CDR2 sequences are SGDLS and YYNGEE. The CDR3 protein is CASSVGAATGGEQYF. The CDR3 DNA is TGTGCCAGCAGCGTAGGTGCTGCCACGGGGGGGGAGCAGTACTTC.

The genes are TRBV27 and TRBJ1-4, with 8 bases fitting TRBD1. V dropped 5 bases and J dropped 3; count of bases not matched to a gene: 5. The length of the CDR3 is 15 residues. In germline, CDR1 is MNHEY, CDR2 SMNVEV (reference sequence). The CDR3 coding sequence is TGTGCCAGCAGTCCCCCGGACAGGGCTAATGAAAAACTGTTTTTT. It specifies CASSPPDRANEKLFF.

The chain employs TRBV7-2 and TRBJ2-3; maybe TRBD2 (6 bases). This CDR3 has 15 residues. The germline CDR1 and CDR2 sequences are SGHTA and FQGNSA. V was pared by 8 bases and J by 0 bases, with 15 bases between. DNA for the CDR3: TGTGCCAGCCAACATGGGGGAGGAAGCACAGATACGCAGTATTTT. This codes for CASQHGGGSTDTQYF.

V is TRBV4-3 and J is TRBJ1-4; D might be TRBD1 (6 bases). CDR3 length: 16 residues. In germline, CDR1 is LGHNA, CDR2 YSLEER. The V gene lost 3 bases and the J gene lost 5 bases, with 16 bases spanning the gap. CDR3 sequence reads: CASSQDGGGTNEKLFF. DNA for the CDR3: TGCGCCAGCAGCCAGGACGGAGGGGGTACAAATGAAAAACTGTTTTTT.

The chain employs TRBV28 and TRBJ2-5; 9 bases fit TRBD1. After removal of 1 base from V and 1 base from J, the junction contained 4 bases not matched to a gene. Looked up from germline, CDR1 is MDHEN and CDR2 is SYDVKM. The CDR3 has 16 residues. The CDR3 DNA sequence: TGTGCCAGCAGTTTATCGGACAGGGGCCCCCAAGAGACCCAGTACTTC. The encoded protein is CASSLSDRGPQETQYF.

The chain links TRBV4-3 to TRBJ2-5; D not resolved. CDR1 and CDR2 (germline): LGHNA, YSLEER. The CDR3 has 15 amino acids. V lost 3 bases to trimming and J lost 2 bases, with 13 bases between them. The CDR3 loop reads CASSHRGSKQETQYF. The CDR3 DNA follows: TGCGCCAGCAGCCACCGAGGTAGTAAACAAGAGACCCAGTACTTC.

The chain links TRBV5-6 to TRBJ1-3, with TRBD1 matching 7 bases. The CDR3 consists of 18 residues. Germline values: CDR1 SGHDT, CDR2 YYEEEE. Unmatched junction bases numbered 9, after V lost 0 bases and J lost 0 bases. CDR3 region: CASSLDNRGPLSGNTIYF. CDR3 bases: TGTGCCAGCAGCTTGGATAATAGGGGGCCGCTCTCTGGAAACACCATATATTTT.

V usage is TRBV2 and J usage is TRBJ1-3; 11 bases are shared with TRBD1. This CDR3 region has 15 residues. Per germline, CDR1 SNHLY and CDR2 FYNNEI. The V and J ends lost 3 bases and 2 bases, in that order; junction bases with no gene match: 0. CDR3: CASSEGQGAGNTIYF. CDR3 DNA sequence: TGTGCCAGCAGTGAGGGACAGGGGGCTGGAAACACCATATATTTT.

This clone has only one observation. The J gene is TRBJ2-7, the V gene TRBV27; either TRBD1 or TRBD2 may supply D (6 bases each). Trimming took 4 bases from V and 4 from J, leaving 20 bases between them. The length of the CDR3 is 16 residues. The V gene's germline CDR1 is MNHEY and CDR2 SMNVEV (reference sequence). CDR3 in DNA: TGTGCCAGCAGTTCCCCGGGACACACGGGACTTTACGAGCAGTACTTC. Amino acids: CASSSPGHTGLYEQYF.

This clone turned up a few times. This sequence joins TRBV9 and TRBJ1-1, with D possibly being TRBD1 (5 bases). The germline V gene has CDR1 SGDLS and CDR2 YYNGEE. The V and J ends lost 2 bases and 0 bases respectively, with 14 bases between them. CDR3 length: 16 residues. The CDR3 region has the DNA TGTGCCAGCAGCGTTGGACCGGGGGGGATGAACACTGAAGCTTTCTTT. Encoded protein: CASSVGPGGMNTEAFF.

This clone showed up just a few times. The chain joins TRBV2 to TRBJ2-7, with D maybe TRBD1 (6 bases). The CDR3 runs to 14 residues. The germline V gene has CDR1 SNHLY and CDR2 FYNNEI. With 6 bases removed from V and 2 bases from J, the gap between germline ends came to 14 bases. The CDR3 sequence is CASRRGFETYEQYF. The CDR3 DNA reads TGTGCCAGCAGGAGGGGGTTCGAGACCTACGAGCAGTACTTC.

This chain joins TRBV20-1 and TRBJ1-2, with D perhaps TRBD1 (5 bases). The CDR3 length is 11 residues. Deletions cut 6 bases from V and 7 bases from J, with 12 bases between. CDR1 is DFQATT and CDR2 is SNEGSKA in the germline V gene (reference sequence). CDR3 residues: CSAPVGGGYTF. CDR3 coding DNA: TGCAGTGCCCCCGTCGGGGGTGGCTACACCTTC.

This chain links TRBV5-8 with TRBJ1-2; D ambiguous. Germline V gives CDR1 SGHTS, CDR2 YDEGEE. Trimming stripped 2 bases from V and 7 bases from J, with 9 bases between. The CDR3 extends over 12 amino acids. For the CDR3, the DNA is TGTGCCAGCAGCTTCCTATGGTCTGGCTACACCTTC. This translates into CASSFLWSGYTF.

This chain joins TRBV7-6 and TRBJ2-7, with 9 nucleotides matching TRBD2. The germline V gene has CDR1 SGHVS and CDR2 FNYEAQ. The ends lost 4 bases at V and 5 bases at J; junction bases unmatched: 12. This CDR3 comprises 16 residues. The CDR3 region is CASSSDLAGERDEQYF. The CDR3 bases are TGTGCCAGCAGCTCCGATTTAGCGGGAGAAAGGGACGAGCAGTACTTC. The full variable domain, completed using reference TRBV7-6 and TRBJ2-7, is GAGVSQSPRYKVTKRGQDVALRCDPISGHVSLYWYRQALGQGPEFLTYFNYEAQQDKSGLPNDRFSAERPEGSISTLTIQRTEQRDSAMYRCASSSDLAGERDEQYFGPGTRLTVT.

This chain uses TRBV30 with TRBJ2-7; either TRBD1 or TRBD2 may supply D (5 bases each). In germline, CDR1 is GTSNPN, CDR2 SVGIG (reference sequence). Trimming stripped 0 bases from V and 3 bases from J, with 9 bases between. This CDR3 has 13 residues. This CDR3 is CAWSVGARYEQYF. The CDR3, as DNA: TGTGCCTGGAGTGTCGGGGCACGCTACGAGCAGTACTTC.

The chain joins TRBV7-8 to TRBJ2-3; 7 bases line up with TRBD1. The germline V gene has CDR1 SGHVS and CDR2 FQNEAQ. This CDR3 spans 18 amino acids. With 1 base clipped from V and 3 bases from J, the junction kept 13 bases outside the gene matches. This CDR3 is CASSLVGTVLFETDTQYF. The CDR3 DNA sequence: TGTGCCAGCAGCTTAGTCGGGACAGTGCTATTCGAGACAGATACGCAGTATTTT.

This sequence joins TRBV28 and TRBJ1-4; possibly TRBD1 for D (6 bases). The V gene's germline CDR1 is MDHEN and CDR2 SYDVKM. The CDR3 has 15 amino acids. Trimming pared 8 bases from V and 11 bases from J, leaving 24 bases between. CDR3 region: CASRRPAGHLRKLFF. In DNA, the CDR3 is TGTGCCAGCCGGCGACCTGCGGGACATCTTAGGAAACTGTTTTTT.

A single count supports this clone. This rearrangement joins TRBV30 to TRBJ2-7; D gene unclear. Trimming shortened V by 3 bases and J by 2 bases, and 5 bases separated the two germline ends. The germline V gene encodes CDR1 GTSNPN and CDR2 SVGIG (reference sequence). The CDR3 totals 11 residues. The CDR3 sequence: CAWSETYEQYF. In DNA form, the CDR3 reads TGTGCCTGGAGCGAAACCTACGAGCAGTACTTC. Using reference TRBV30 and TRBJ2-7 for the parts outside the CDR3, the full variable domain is SQTIHQWPATLVQPVGSPLSLECTVEGTSNPNLYWYRQAAGRGLQLLFYSVGIGQISSEVPQNLSASRPQDRQFILSSKKLLLSDSGFYLCAWSETYEQYFGPGTRLTVT.

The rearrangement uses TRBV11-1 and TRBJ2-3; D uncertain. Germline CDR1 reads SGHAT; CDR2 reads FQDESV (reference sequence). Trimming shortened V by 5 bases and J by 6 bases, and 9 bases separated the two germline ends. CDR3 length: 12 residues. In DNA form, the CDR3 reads TGTGCCAGCAGCACCCCTGGGGATACGCAGTATTTT. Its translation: CASSTPGDTQYF.

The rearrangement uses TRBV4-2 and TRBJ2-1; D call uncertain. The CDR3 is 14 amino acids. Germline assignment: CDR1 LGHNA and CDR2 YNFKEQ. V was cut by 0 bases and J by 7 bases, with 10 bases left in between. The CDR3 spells CASSQEGEVNEQFF. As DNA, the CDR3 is TGTGCCAGCAGCCAAGAGGGTGAGGTTAATGAGCAGTTCTTC.

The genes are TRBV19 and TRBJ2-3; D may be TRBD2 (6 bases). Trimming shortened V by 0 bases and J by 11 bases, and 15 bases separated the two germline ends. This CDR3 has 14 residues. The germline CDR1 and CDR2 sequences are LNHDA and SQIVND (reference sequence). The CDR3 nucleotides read TGTGCCAGTAGTATAGATTTGGGGACTGAGGGGCAGTATTTT. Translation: CASSIDLGTEGQYF.

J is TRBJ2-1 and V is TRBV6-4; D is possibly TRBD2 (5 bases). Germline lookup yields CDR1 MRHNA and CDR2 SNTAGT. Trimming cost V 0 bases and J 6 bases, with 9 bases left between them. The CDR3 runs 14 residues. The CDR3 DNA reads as TGTGCCAGCAGTGACTCGACCGGGGTCAATGAGCAGTTCTTC. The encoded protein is CASSDSTGVNEQFF.

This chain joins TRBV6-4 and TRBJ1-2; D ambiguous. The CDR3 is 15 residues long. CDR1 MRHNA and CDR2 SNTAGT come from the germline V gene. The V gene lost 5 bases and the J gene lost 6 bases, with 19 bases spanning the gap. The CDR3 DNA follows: TGTGCCAGCAGTTTATCGAGAGGGCTCCTCAATGGCTACACCTTC. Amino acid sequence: CASSLSRGLLNGYTF.

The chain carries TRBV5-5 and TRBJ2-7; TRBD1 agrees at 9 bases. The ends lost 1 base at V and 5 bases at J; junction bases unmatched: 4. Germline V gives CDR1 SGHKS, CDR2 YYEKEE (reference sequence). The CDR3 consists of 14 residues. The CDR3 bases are TGTGCCAGCAGCTTGTGGGACAGGGACAACGAGCAGTACTTC. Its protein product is CASSLWDRDNEQYF. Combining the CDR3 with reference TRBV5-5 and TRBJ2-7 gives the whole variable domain DAGVTQSPTHLIKTRGQQVTLRCSPISGHKSVSWYQQVLGQGPQFIFQYYEKEERGRGNFPDRFSARQFPNYSSELNVNALLLGDSALYLCASSLWDRDNEQYFGPGTRLTVT.

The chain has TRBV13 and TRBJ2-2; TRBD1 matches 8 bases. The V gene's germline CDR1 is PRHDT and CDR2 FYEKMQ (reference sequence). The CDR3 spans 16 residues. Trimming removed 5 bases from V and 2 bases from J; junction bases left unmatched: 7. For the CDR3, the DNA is TGTGCCAGCAGCGACGTCGGACAGGGTAACACCGGGGAGCTGTTTTTT. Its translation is CASSDVGQGNTGELFF. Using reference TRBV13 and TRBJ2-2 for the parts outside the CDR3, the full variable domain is AAGVIQSPRHLIKEKRETATLKCYPIPRHDTVYWYQQGPGQDPQFLISFYEKMQSDKGSIPDRFSAQQFSDYHSELNMSSLELGDSALYFCASSDVGQGNTGELFFGEGSRLTVL.

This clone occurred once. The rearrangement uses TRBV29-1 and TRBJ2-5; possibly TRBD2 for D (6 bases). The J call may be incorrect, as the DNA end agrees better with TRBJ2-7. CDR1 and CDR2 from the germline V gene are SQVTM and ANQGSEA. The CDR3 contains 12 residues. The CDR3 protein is CSVELASYEQYF. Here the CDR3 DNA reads TGCAGCGTTGAGCTAGCGAGTTACGAGCAGTACTTC.

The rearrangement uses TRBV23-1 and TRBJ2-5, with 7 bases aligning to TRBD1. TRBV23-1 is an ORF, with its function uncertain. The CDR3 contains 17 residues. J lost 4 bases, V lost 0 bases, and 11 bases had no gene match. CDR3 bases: TGCGCCAGCAGTCAATCGCTTAGACAGGGTATTTTAGAGACCCAGTACTTC. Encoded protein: CASSQSLRQGILETQYF.

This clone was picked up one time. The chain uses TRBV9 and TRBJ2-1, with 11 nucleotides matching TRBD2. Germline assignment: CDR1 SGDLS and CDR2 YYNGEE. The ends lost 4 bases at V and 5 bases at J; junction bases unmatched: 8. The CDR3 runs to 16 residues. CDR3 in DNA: TGTGCCAGCAGCACGTCTACTAGCGGGAGCCACAATGAGCAGTTCTTC. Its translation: CASSTSTSGSHNEQFF.

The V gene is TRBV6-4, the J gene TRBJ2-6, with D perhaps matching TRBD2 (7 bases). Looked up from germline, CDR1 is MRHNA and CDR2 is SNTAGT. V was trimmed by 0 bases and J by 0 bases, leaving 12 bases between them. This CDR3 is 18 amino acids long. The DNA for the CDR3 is TGTGCCAGCAGTGACTCGACGGGGGGCCCCTCTGGGGCCAACGTCCTGACTTTC. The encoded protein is CASSDSTGGPSGANVLTF.